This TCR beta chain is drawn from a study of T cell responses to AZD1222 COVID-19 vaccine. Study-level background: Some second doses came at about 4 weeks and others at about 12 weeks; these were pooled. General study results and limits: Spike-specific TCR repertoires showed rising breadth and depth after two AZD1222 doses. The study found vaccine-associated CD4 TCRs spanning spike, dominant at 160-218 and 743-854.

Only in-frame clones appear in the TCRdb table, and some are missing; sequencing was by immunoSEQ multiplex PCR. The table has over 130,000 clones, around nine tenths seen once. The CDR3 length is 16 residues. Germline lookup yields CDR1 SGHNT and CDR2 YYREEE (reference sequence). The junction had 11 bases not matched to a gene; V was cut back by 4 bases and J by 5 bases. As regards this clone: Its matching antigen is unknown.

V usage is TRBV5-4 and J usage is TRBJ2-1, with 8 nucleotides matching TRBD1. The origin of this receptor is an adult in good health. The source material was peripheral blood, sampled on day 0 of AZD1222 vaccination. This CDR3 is CASSPEPTGDDNEQFF. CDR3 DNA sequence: TGTGCCAGCAGCCCCGAGCCGACAGGGGATGACAATGAGCAGTTCTTC. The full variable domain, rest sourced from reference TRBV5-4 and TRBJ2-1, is ETGVTQSPTHLIKTRGQQVTLRCSSQSGHNTVSWYQQALGQGPQFIFQYYREEENGRGNFPPRFSGLQFPNYSSELNVNALELDDSALYLCASSPEPTGDDNEQFFGPGTRLTVL.